Here is one TCR beta chain with its context. A read error may produce the germline difference seen at one junction end. Germline DNA was also extracted, with blood RNA taken from unsorted whole blood. Treatment-naive at the time, the patients had chronic HBV infection. Germline assignment: CDR1 SQVTM and CDR2 ANQGSEA. This CDR3 is built from 15 residues. This entry comes from a study of tumor-infiltrating lymphocytes in primary liver carcinoma. Starting from roughly 540 ng of total RNA, TCR beta cDNA was produced with a primer in the constant region. ARM-PCR, slightly modified, supplied the TCR beta libraries through three nested multiplex PCR rounds. The two initial PCR rounds, ten to eleven cycles each, used TRBV1-TRBV30 forward and C-beta reverse primers. TCRdb analysed the multiplex PCR reads with MiXCR anew, one entry per CDR3 protein. The sample carries 300,000 to 400,000 distinct CDR3 sequences, more than 55% recorded once.

This chain joins TRBV29-1 and TRBJ1-2; possibly TRBD1 for D (6 bases). The specimen sequenced was peripheral blood. This TCR derives from a man aged 40-55 years with primary liver carcinoma and hepatitis B virus infection. CDR3 DNA: TGCAGCGTGGCCCCCCGCCTACTGGGGGCTTTTGGCTACAGCTTC. It translates to CSVAPRLLGAFGYSF.